This entry lists 10 T cell receptor beta chains sequenced from one sample in a study of T cells in Graves' hyperthyroidism and ophthalmopathy. Template material for amplifying TCR beta CDR3 regions consisted of RNA transcripts. The HTBI set primed first-round TCR CDR3 RT-PCR. TCRdb re-derived calls from the multiplex PCR reads in MiXCR, one entry per CDR3 protein. The sample has over 500,000 distinct CDR3 sequences, 14% seen once. Sequencing was carried out using blood. Source of these receptors: a woman aged 40 to 49 with Graves' hyperthyroidism.

This clonotype was counted ten times or more. Here the CDR3 reads CASSSRSTYEQYF. For the CDR3, the DNA is TGTGCCAGCAGTTCCCGGAGTACCTACGAGCAGTACTTC. The chain couples TRBV27 to TRBJ2-7; D ambiguous. The germline V gene has CDR1 MNHEY and CDR2 SMNVEV (reference sequence). V was cut by 4 bases and J by 2 bases, with 9 bases left in between. The CDR3 covers 13 residues.

A few counts support this clonotype. A much larger clone differs from this one at a single base, so this may be a read error. V is TRBV5-1 and J is TRBJ2-7; 8 bases line up with TRBD1. The CDR3 totals 15 residues. Germline V CDR1 and CDR2: SGHRS, YFSETQ. The V gene end was trimmed by 4 bases and the J gene end by 0 bases; junction bases not matched to a gene: 6. The DNA of the CDR3 is TGCGCCAGCAGCGAGCGGACAGGGCCCTCCTACGAGCAGTACTTC. Its translation is CASSERTGPSYEQYF.

This clonotype was detected only a few times. J is TRBJ1-2 and V is TRBV25-1, with D tentatively TRBD1 (5 bases). CDR3 length: 13 residues. The V end lost 3 bases, the J end lost 5 bases, and 10 bases lay between the germline ends. In germline, CDR1 is MGHDK, CDR2 SYGVNS. The CDR3 loop is CASSEGGLYGYTF. CDR3 coding DNA: TGTGCCAGCAGTGAGGGGGGGTTGTATGGCTACACCTTC.

A few counts support this clonotype. The V gene is TRBV5-1, the J gene TRBJ2-2; TRBD2 matches 13 bases. This CDR3 has 17 residues. Trimming took 4 bases from V and 4 from J; bases not matched to a gene: 7. CDR1 and CDR2 from the germline V gene are SGHRS and YFSETQ. CDR3 protein: CASSTGLAGITTGELFF. The CDR3 bases are TGCGCCAGCAGCACGGGACTAGCGGGAATTACCACCGGGGAGCTGTTTTTT.

This clonotype was detected many times. V and J are TRBV30 and TRBJ1-2, with a weak D call TRBD1 (5 bases). Germline loops: CDR1 GTSNPN, CDR2 SVGIG (reference sequence). The V end was cut by 1 base, the J end by 9 bases, with 9 bases between. The CDR3 extends over 11 amino acids. CDR3 nucleotides: TGTGCCTGGAGTGGGGACCGGCGCTACACCTTC. The encoded protein is CAWSGDRRYTF.

This clonotype was detected ten times or more. The rearrangement uses TRBV20-1 and TRBJ1-2, with 8 bases fitting TRBD1. CDR3 size: 14 residues. CDR1 is DFQATT, CDR2 SNEGSKA, per germline (reference sequence). V shed 7 bases and J 2 bases; nucleotides not matched to a gene: 9. CDR3 DNA: TGCAGTGGAGAGCAGGGGGCGGAGAACTATGGCTACACCTTC. Its translation: CSGEQGAENYGYTF.

This clonotype was detected only a few times. This may come from a read error, since a much larger clone is one base off. This chain joins TRBV10-3 and TRBJ2-7; 8 positions agree with TRBD1. The DNA end favors TRBJ2-1, so the J call may be wrong. The CDR3 length is 11 residues. Per the germline V gene, CDR1 is ENHRY and CDR2 is SYGVKD. The CDR3 loop reads CATRQGYEQFF. The CDR3 nucleotides read TGTGCCACCAGACAGGGGTACGAGCAGTTCTTC.

This clonotype was observed at least ten times. J is TRBJ1-2 and V is TRBV28; D unresolved. CDR1 is MDHEN and CDR2 is SYDVKM in the germline V gene. The CDR3 extends over 16 amino acids. V was shortened by 4 bases and J by 2 bases, with 17 bases between the two germline ends. DNA for the CDR3: TGTGCCAGCAGTTCGCGTTCATCCCCGACAAACTATGGCTACACCTTC. Amino acid sequence: CASSSRSSPTNYGYTF.

This clonotype was found many times. The junction shows a germline mismatch at one end, possibly a read error. V is TRBV28 and J is TRBJ1-1, with D uncertain. In germline, CDR1 is MDHEN, CDR2 SYDVKM. CDR3 length equals 13 residues. The CDR3 here is CANSLGRASEAFF. Here the CDR3 DNA reads TGTGCCAACAGTCTGGGCCGGGCTTCTGAAGCTTTCTTT.

This clonotype was seen a single time. The gene calls are TRBV2 and TRBJ1-2; 10 bases align to TRBD1. CDR3 length equals 15 residues. Germline CDR1 reads SNHLY; CDR2 reads FYNNEI. The ends lost 4 bases at V and 7 bases at J; junction bases unmatched: 9. CDR3 in DNA: TGTGCCAGCAGTGGTATGGGACAGGGGTTCGTTGGCTACACCTTC. It codes for CASSGMGQGFVGYTF.